Listed below are T cell receptor delta chains from one sample, sequenced in a study of fetal and pediatric gammadelta thymocytes. TCRdb reanalysed the reads via CATT. The sample shows approximately 2,000 delta-chain clones, roughly 23% of them seen only once. Sequencing was done on a sample of non-Vgamma9Vdelta2 gamma-delta T cells from the thymus. Every receptor here comes from a child who underwent cardiac surgery and was recorded as healthy. Both conserved end residues are part of each CDR3. Each record gives: D gene, clone size, J gene, V gene, CDR3 protein, CDR3 DNA. The D gene is left open where the match is weak. Rows may omit the clone size; those that give it use once, few, many or a size class.

TRDD2 | large | TRDJ1 | TRAV38-2/DV8 | CAYRRLPTCSGGYTDKLIF | TGTGCTTATAGGAGACTTCCTACTTGTTCTGGAGGGTACACCGATAAACTCATCTTT
NA | medium-sized | TRDJ1 | TRDV1 | CALGENKTIRGPNTDKLIF | TGTGCTCTTGGGGAAAATAAAACTATACGGGGGCCTAACACCGATAAACTCATCTTT
NA | large | TRDJ1 | TRAV29/DV5 | CAAISPSYPYWGTRSTDKLIF | TGTGCAGCAATCTCACCTTCCTATCCGTACTGGGGGACCCGTAGCACCGATAAACTCATCTTT
NA | medium-sized | TRDJ1 | TRDV1 | CALGERPSYCGITGADKLIF | TGTGCTCTTGGGGAACGGCCCTCTTACTGTGGGATAACGGGGGCCGATAAACTCATCTTT
NA | medium-sized | TRDJ1 | TRDV1 | CALGSPPRGVPWTDKLIF | TGTGCTCTTGGGTCCCCTCCGCGCGGGGTTCCTTGGACCGATAAACTCATCTTT
NA | medium-sized | TRDJ1 | TRDV3 | CARSRDGFINTDKLIF | TGTGCCCGCTCTAGGGACGGATTCATCAACACCGATAAACTCATCTTT
NA | medium-sized | TRDJ1 | TRDV1 | CALGDPAPHLTDKLIF | TGTGCTCTTGGGGACCCTGCCCCCCACCTCACCGATAAACTCATCTTT
TRDD3 | medium-sized | TRDJ1 | TRDV1 | CALGENRYALGKSTGGFNTDKLIF | TGTGCTCTTGGGGAAAACCGTTACGCCCTGGGAAAGTCAACTGGGGGATTTAACACCGATAAACTCATCTTT
TRDD3 | large | TRDJ1 | TRAV29/DV5 | CAARAFLRPPGGYGQLIF | TGTGCAGCAAGGGCCTTCCTACGTCCTCCTGGGGGATACGGGCAACTCATCTTT
TRDD3 | medium-sized | TRDJ1 | TRDV1 | CALGELGWGIRNWGDKLIF | TGTGCTCTTGGGGAACTAGGCTGGGGGATACGAAACTGGGGCGATAAACTCATCTTT
TRDD3 | large | TRDJ1 | TRDV1 | CALGACCSSVGGDNTDKLIF | TGTGCTCTTGGGGCGTGCTGTTCTTCCGTTGGTGGGGATAACACCGATAAACTCATCTTT
NA | large | TRDJ2 | TRDV1 | CALGFVGRLVEPPRLTAQLFF | TGTGCTCTTGGGTTCGTGGGTAGACTCGTGGAACCCCCCCGTTTGACAGCACAACTCTTCTTT
TRDD3 | large | TRDJ1 | TRDV1 | CALGEPRSVPLLPPYWGIPYTDKLIF | TGTGCTCTTGGGGAACCCAGGTCAGTCCCCCTCCTTCCCCCGTACTGGGGGATCCCCTACACCGATAAACTCATCTTT
TRDD3 | few | TRDJ1 | TRDV1 | CALGESQRGYAYTDKLIF | TGTGCTCTTGGGGAGTCGCAACGGGGATACGCTTACACCGATAAACTCATCTTT
NA | large | TRDJ2 | TRDV1 | CALGEIRLSGGINSLTAQLFF | TGTGCTCTTGGGGAAATCCGCCTTTCCGGAGGGATAAACAGCCTGACAGCACAACTCTTCTTT
NA | medium-sized | TRDJ1 | TRDV1 | CALGERPQFLGAPTDKLIF | TGTGCTCTTGGGGAACGCCCTCAGTTCTTAGGGGCACCTACCGATAAACTCATCTTT
TRDD3 | NA | TRDJ3 | TRDV2 | CACDKVLGDWSSWDTRQMFF | TGTGCCTGTGACAAAGTACTGGGGGATTGGAGCTCCTGGGACACCCGACAGATGTTTTTC
TRDD3 | medium-sized | TRDJ1 | TRDV1 | CALGDRPTCPGGPDKLIF | TGTGCTCTTGGGGACCGTCCTACCTGTCCTGGGGGACCCGATAAACTCATCTTT
NA | medium-sized | TRDJ1 | TRDV1 | CALGEIWGFPTPAKLIF | TGTGCTCTTGGGGAGATCTGGGGATTCCCCACGCCCGCTAAACTCATCTTT
TRDD3 | large | TRDJ1 | TRDV1 | CALGPPGGSPTSRTGGYGYTDKLIF | TGTGCTCTTGGGCCCCCGGGGGGATCTCCTACGTCCCGAACTGGGGGATACGGGTACACCGATAAACTCATCTTT
NA | medium-sized | TRDJ1 | TRDV1 | CALGGVWGCQGEDKLIF | TGTGCTCTTGGAGGGGTCTGGGGCTGCCAGGGAGAGGATAAACTCATCTTT
NA | medium-sized | TRDJ2 | TRDV1 | CALGEGLPRSGVLILTAQLFF | TGTGCTCTTGGGGAGGGTCTTCCGCGGTCTGGGGTCCTGATTTTGACAGCACAACTCTTCTTT
TRDD3 | NA | TRDJ1 | TRDV1 | CALGELSRPILGDHTDKLIF | TGTGCTCTTGGGGAACTGTCCAGGCCTATACTGGGGGACCACACCGATAAACTCATCTTT
TRDD3 | large | TRDJ1 | TRDV1 | CALGELGPPWPLGLSLYTDKLIF | TGTGCTCTTGGGGAACTCGGGCCCCCTTGGCCACTGGGGCTATCCTTGTACACCGATAAACTCATCTTT